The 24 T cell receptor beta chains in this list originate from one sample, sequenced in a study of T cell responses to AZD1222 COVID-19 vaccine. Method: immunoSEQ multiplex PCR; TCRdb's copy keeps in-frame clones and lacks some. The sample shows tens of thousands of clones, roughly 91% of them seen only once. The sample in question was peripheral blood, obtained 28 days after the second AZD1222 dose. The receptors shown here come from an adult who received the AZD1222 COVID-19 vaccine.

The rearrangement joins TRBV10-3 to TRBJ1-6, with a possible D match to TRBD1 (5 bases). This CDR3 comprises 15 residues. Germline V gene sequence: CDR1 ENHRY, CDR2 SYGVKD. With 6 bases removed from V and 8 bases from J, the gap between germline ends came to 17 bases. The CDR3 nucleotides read TGTGCCATCAGCCGGGACCACTCGGGGGATTCACCCCTCCACTTT. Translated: CAISRDHSGDSPLHF.

The CDR3 sequence is CASSLGIGQPQHF. As DNA, the CDR3 is TGTGCCAGCAGCTTAGGGATCGGGCAGCCCCAGCATTTT. The J gene is TRBJ1-5, the V gene TRBV7-3; D gene unclear. V lost 2 bases, J lost 7 bases, and 9 bases lay in between. Germline V gene lookup returns CDR1 SGHTA and CDR2 FQGTGA. This CDR3 has 13 amino acids.

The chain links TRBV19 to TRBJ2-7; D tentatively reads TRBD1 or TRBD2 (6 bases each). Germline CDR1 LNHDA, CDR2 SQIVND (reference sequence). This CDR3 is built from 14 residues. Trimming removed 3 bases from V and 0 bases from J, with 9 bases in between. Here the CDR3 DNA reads TGTGCCAGTAGTATTAGGGGGGACTCCTACGAGCAGTACTTC. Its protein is CASSIRGDSYEQYF.

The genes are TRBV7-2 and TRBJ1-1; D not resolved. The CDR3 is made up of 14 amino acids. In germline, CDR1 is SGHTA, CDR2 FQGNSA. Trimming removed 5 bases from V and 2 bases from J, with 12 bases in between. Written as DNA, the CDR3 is TGTGCCAGCAGCCTCAAAGTAGGTAACACTGAAGCTTTCTTT. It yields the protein CASSLKVGNTEAFF.

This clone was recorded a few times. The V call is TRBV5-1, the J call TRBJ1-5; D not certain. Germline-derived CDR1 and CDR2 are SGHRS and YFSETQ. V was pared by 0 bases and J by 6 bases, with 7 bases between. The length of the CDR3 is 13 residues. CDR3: CASSLEEGQPQHF. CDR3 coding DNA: TGCGCCAGCAGCTTGGAGGAAGGTCAGCCCCAGCATTTT.

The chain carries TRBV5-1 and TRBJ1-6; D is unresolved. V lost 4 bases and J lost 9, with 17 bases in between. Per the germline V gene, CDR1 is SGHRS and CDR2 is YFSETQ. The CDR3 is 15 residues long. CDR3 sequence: CASSPEGERVSPLHF. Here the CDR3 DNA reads TGCGCCAGCAGCCCGGAGGGAGAGAGGGTTTCACCCCTCCACTTT. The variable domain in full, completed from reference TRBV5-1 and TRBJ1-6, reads KAGVTQTPRYLIKTRGQQVTLSCSPISGHRSVSWYQQTPGQGLQFLFEYFSETQRNKGNFPGRFSGRQFSNSRSEMNVSTLELGDSALYLCASSPEGERVSPLHFGNGTRLTVT.

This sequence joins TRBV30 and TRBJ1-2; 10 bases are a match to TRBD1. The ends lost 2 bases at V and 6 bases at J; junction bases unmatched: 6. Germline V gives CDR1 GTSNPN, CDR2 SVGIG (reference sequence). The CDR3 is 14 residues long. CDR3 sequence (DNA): TGTGCCTGGAGTCCCCGGGACAGGGGTGATGGCTACACCTTC. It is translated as CAWSPRDRGDGYTF.

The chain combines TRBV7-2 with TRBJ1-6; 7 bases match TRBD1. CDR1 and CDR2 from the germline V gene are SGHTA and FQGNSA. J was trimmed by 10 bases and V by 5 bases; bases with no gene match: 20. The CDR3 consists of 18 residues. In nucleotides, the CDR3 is TGTGCCAGCAGCACGCGACCCGGGACACTTTCCAGGGGGTCACCCCTCCACTTT. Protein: CASSTRPGTLSRGSPLHF.

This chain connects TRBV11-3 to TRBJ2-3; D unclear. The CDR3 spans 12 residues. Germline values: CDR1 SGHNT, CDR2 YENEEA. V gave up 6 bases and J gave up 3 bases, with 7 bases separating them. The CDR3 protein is CASSANTDTQYF. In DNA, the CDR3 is TGTGCCAGCAGTGCTAATACAGATACGCAGTATTTT.

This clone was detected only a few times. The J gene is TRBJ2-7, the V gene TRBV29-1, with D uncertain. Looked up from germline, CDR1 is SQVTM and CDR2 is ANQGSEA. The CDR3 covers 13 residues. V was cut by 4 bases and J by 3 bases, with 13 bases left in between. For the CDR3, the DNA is TGCAGCGTTGTCCCCCGACGCTTCTACGAGCAGTACTTC. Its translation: CSVVPRRFYEQYF.

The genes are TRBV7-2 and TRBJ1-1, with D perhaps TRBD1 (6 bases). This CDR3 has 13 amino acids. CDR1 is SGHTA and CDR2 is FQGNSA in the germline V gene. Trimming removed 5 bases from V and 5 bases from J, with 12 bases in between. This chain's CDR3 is CASSQGKGTEAFF. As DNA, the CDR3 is TGTGCCAGCAGCCAGGGGAAGGGGACTGAAGCTTTCTTT.

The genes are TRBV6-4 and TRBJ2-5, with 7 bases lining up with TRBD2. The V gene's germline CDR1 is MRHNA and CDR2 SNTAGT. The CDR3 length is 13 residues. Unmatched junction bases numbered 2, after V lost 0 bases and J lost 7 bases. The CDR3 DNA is TGTGCCAGCAGTGACTCTGGGGGGGGGACCCAGTACTTC. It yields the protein CASSDSGGGTQYF.

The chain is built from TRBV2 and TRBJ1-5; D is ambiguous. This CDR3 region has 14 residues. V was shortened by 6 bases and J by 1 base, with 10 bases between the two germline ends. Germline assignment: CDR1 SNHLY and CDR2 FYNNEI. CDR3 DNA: TGTGCCAGCAGGTTACTTGCGAGCAATCAGCCCCAGCATTTT. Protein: CASRLLASNQPQHF. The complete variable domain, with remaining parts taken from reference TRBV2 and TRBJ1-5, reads EPEVTQTPSHQVTQMGQEVILRCVPISNHLYFYWYRQILGQKVEFLVSFYNNEISEKSEIFDDQFSVERPDGSNFTLKIRSTKLEDSAMYFCASRLLASNQPQHFGDGTRLSIL.

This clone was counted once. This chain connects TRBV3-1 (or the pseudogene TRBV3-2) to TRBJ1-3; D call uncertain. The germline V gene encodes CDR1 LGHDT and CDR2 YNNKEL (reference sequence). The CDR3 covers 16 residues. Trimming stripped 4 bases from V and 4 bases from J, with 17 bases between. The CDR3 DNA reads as TGTGCCAGCAGCCGAATTCGTGGGAAGACAGGAAACACCATATATTTT. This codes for CASSRIRGKTGNTIYF.

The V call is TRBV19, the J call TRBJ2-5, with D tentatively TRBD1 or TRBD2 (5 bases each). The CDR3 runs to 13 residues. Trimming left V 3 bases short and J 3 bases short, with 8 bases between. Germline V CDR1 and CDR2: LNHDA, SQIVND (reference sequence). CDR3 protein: CASSILGEETQYF. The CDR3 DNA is TGTGCCAGTAGTATTCTGGGGGAAGAGACCCAGTACTTC.

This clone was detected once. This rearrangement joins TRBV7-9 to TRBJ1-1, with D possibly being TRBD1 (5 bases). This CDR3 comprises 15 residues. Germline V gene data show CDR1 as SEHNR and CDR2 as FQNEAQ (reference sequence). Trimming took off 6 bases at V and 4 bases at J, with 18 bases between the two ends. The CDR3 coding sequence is TGTGCCAGCAGAACCACCGACGGGGGGATCACTGAAGCTTTCTTT. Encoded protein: CASRTTDGGITEAFF.

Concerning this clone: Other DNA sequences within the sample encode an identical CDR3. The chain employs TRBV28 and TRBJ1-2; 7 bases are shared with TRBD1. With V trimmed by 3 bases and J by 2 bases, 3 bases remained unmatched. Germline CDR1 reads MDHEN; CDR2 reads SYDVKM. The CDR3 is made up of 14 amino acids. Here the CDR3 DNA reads TGTGCCAGCAGTTTGACAGGGCCAAACTATGGCTACACCTTC. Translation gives CASSLTGPNYGYTF.

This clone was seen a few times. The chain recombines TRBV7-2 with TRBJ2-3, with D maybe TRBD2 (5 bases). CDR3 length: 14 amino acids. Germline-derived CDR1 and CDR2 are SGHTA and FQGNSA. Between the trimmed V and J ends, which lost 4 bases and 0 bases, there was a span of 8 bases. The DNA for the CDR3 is TGTGCCAGCAGCTCCGACTATAGCACAGATACGCAGTATTTT. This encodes CASSSDYSTDTQYF.

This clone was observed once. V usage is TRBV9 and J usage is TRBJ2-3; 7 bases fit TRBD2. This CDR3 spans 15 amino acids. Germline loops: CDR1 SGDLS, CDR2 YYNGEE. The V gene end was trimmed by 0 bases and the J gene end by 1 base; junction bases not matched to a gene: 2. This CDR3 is CASSVAGGRTDTQYF. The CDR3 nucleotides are TGTGCCAGCAGCGTAGCGGGAGGACGCACAGATACGCAGTATTTT.

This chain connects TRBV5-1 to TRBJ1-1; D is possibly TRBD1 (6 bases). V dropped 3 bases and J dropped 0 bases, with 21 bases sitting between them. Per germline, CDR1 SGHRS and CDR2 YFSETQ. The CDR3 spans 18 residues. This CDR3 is CASSWMGQGQIMNTEAFF. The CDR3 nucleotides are TGCGCCAGCAGCTGGATGGGACAAGGACAAATCATGAACACTGAAGCTTTCTTT.

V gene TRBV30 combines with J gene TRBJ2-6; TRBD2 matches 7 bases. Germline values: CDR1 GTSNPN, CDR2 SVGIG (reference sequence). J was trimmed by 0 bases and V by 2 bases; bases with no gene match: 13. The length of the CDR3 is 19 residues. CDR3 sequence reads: CAWSFWGGTSISGANVLTF. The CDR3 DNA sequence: TGTGCCTGGAGTTTCTGGGGGGGAACATCCATCTCTGGGGCCAACGTCCTGACTTTC.

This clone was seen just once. DNA of the CDR3: TGTGCCAGCAGCAGTACAGGGTACAATGAGCAGTTCTTC. Its translation: CASSSTGYNEQFF. This sequence joins TRBV13 and TRBJ2-1; perhaps TRBD1 as D (6 bases). This CDR3 contains 13 residues. CDR1 is PRHDT and CDR2 is FYEKMQ in the germline V gene (reference sequence). V was pared by 5 bases and J by 4 bases, with 9 bases between.

This CDR3 is CATNLTGTGVEAFF. CDR3 nucleotides: TGTGCCACCAACCTCACCGGGACAGGGGTTGAAGCTTTCTTT. The chain joins TRBV24-1 to TRBJ1-1; 10 bases agree with TRBD1. Germline CDR1 is KGHDR and CDR2 is SFDVKD. This CDR3 has 14 residues. J was trimmed by 7 bases and V by 8 bases; bases with no gene match: 9.

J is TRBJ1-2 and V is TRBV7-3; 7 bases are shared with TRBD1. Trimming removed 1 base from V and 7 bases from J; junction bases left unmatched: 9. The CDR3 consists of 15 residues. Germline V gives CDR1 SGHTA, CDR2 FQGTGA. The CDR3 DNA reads TGTGCCAGCAGCTTAAACGCCGGGACAGATAGTGGCTACACCTTC. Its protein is CASSLNAGTDSGYTF.